This entry describes one TCR beta chain. This sample was taken from a study of T cell changes during pregnancy in multiple sclerosis. This CDR3 comprises 14 residues. Trimming took 3 bases from V and 7 from J; bases not matched to a gene: 4. Germline V CDR1 and CDR2: SGDLS, YYNGEE. Profiled with immunoSEQ multiplex PCR; TCRdb holds only in-frame clones, not every one. This table has roughly 46,000 clones, 94% appearing once. The TCR comes from a female donor with multiple sclerosis, enrolled in a pregnancy study. Sequencing was performed on CD8+ T cells from peripheral blood mononuclear cells, taken in the first trimester of pregnancy. The chain employs TRBV9 and TRBJ2-7, with 13 bases lining up with TRBD2. In DNA, the CDR3 is TGTGCCAGCAGCGGGACTAGCGGGAGTCAAGAGCAGTACTTC. It encodes CASSGTSGSQEQYF. Full variable domain (remainder filled in from reference TRBV9 and TRBJ2-7): DSGVTQTPKHLITATGQRVTLRCSPRSGDLSVYWYQQSLDQGLQFLIQYYNGEERAKGNILERFSAQQFPDLHSELNLSSLELGDSALYFCASSGTSGSQEQYFGPGTRLTVT.